One T cell receptor beta chain is described in this entry. Its specific antigen is unknown. The junction departs from the called germline gene at one end, perhaps through a read error. Library method: the immunoSEQ multiplex PCR assay. TCRdb mirrors the immuneACCESS table, restricted to in-frame sequences. Some clones are absent from its copies; in checked studies, under half trace to an unresolved V gene, and the reason for the others is unknown. The sample table records more than 85,000 clones; just over 90% of these occur just once. The ten largest clones represent more than 3.5% of the sample. This sample was taken from a study of control samples from healthy donors and cancer patients (TCRdb year 2020). The sequence derives from a human donor in good health. The donor label of this sample is uncertain. The sequencing sample was made of blood.

The CDR3 is CATSVQVPEQFF. The nucleotide sequence is given as TGTGCCACCAGTGTGCAGGTACCTGAGCAGTTCTTC. Recombination joined TRBV25-1 with TRBJ2-1; no D gene can be assigned with confidence. The germline V gene gives CDR1 as MGHDK and CDR2 as SYGVNS. The CDR3 covers 12 residues, taking in both the cysteine and the phenylalanine. Only the CDR3 portion is preserved as DNA: 36 bases, with reading frame beginning at the first base. This CDR3, with the reference TRBV25-1 and TRBJ2-1 proteins standing in past its ends, gives the full variable domain EADIYQTPRYLVIGTGKKITLECSQTMGHDKMYWYQQDPGMELHLIHYSYGVNSTEKGDLSSESTVSRIRTEHFPLTLESARPSHTSQYLCATSVQVPEQFFGPGTRLTVL.